These 2 T cell receptor beta chains originate from one sample sequenced in a study of T cells expressing NK-cell markers. TCRdb processed the 5' RACE reads again and assigns one entry to each CDR3 protein, with no DNA. The table for this sample gives 150,000 or so distinct CDR3 sequences. Material: blood T cells: a sorted CD56 or NKG2C T cell subset, CD4+ or CD8+ T cells, or bulk PBMC T cells (not recorded which). These receptors all stem from a woman aged 50 to 60 in good health.

This sequence joins TRBV5-4 and TRBJ1-1. The CDR3 spans 12 residues. Germline CDR1 SGHNT, CDR2 YYREEE (reference sequence). The CDR3 reads CASSWATGEAFF.

The chain combines TRBV29-1 with TRBJ1-1; TCRdb picks TRBD1, but there is no DNA to check that call. This CDR3 comprises 13 residues. Germline V gene lookup returns CDR1 SQVTM and CDR2 ANQGSEA. CDR3 amino acids: CSVREGAGTEAFF.